This T cell receptor (beta chain) is drawn from a study of cytomegalovirus exposure and HLA in healthy donors. Comments on this clone: Its ends do not fully match the called genes, so a read error is possible.

This CDR3 spans 16 amino acids. Germline V gene sequence: CDR1 SEHNR, CDR2 FQNEAQ (reference sequence). The PCR made use of 60 Vbeta and 13 Jbeta primers. Sequenced by immunoSEQ multiplex PCR; TCRdb stores in-frame clones only, minus some. Seen here are 200,000 or so clones, around 86% observed once, and the top ten hold 6.5%. The genes are TRBV7-9 and TRBJ2-3; D may be TRBD2 (5 bases). The source is a woman aged 45-60 years in good health and CMV-seropositive. Sequencing was performed on PBMCs. Here the CDR3 DNA reads TGTTCCAGCAGCTTCGCTTATGGAGGTCCTAGGGATACGCAGTATTTT. Encoded protein: CSSSFAYGGPRDTQYF.